One sample yielded the 3 T cell receptor beta chains listed below, sequenced in a study of beta chain features in type 1 diabetes. Findings of the study overall: Significant though moderate, a shortening of TCRB CDR3s appeared in all four CD4+ subsets of Type 1 diabetes patients.

The whole isolated RNA underwent reverse transcription, so sequencing captured expressed TCRB transcripts. Using immunoSEQ multiplex PCR, the repertoire was profiled, and TCRdb retains in-frame clones only, with some absent. Here the sample spans about 240,000 clones, 11% to 15% being singletons. These receptors are not linked to any known antigen. Sequenced: naive CD4+ T cells from blood. Every receptor here comes from a young man with type 1 diabetes.

The rearrangement uses TRBV7-2 and TRBJ1-1, with TRBD1 as a possible D gene (5 bases). V shed 1 base and J shed 11 bases, with 11 bases lying between them. This CDR3 has 12 amino acids. CDR1 is SGHTA and CDR2 is FQGNSA in the germline V gene. The CDR3 is CASSLDSGVAFF. CDR3 nucleotides: TGTGCCAGCAGCTTAGACTCGGGGGTTGCTTTCTTT. Full variable domain (remainder filled in from reference TRBV7-2 and TRBJ1-1): GAGVSQSPSNKVTEKGKDVELRCDPISGHTALYWYRQSLGQGLEFLIYFQGNSAPDKSGLPSDRFSAERTGGSVSTLTIQRTQQEDSAVYLCASSLDSGVAFFGQGTRLTVV.

The gene calls are TRBV9 and TRBJ1-5; 8 bases agree with TRBD1. This CDR3 is 14 amino acids long. Per the germline V gene, CDR1 is SGDLS and CDR2 is YYNGEE. The V segment lost 3 bases and the J segment 8 bases; nucleotides outside the gene matches: 7. The DNA of the CDR3 is TGTGCCAGCAGCGACGGACAGGGAATTGAGCCCCAGCATTTT. This gives the protein CASSDGQGIEPQHF.

The chain recombines TRBV20-1 with TRBJ2-5; no clear D gene. V lost 3 bases and J 5 bases, leaving 4 bases between the germline ends. This CDR3 is built from 10 residues. Germline CDR1 is DFQATT and CDR2 is SNEGSKA (reference sequence). CDR3 sequence: CSASEETQYF. CDR3 nucleotide sequence: TGCAGTGCTAGTGAGGAGACCCAGTACTTC.